These T cell receptor beta chains were read from a single sample in a study of T cells in Graves' hyperthyroidism and ophthalmopathy. TCRdb re-called the multiplex PCR reads through MiXCR, storing one row per CDR3 protein. The sample contains some 400,000 distinct CDR3 sequences, approximately 12% of which appear only once. What was sequenced was blood. The receptors here all came from a man aged 30 to 39 with Graves' hyperthyroidism that later progressed to Graves' ophthalmopathy. Both conserved end residues are part of each CDR3. The order of the fields is CDR3 protein, V gene, J gene, CDR3 length.

CDR3aa: CASSPRGHHEQYF
v_gene: TRBV7-9
j_gene: TRBJ2-7
len: 13

CDR3aa: CASSRWGRGEENIQYF
v_gene: TRBV27
j_gene: TRBJ2-4
len: 16

CDR3aa: CASSRGGITGELFF
v_gene: TRBV3-1
j_gene: TRBJ2-2
len: 14

CDR3aa: CASRTGDSFTDTQYF
v_gene: TRBV6-2/TRBV6-3
j_gene: TRBJ2-3
len: 15

CDR3aa: CASTGGHNEQFF
v_gene: TRBV19
j_gene: TRBJ2-1
len: 12

CDR3aa: CSAREAGYEQYF
v_gene: TRBV20-1
j_gene: TRBJ2-7
len: 12

CDR3aa: CSARDLAGAQYF
v_gene: TRBV20-1
j_gene: TRBJ2-5
len: 12

CDR3aa: CASSHPDRDNSPLHF
v_gene: TRBV27
j_gene: TRBJ1-6
len: 15

CDR3aa: CASSSGGQGDYEQYF
v_gene: TRBV7-9
j_gene: TRBJ2-7
len: 15

CDR3aa: CASSKDRDLTPLHF
v_gene: TRBV5-1
j_gene: TRBJ1-6
len: 14

CDR3aa: CASSRDSARGQFF
v_gene: TRBV7-8
j_gene: TRBJ2-1
len: 13

CDR3aa: CASSYAGPTYEQYF
v_gene: TRBV6-1
j_gene: TRBJ2-7
len: 14

CDR3aa: CASIKGQGAQANEKLFF
v_gene: TRBV6-1
j_gene: TRBJ1-4
len: 17

CDR3aa: CASSQDPSWAQHF
v_gene: TRBV4-1
j_gene: TRBJ1-5
len: 13

CDR3aa: CASNINTEAFF
v_gene: TRBV12-3/TRBV12-4
j_gene: TRBJ1-1
len: 11

CDR3aa: CASRLRGEQYF
v_gene: TRBV6-1
j_gene: TRBJ2-7
len: 11